Each of the 8 T cell receptor beta chains below was sequenced from the same sample in a study of cytomegalovirus exposure and HLA in healthy donors. Vbeta (60) and Jbeta (13) primers were used in the PCR. The protocol was immunoSEQ multiplex PCR, while the TCRdb copy is restricted to in-frame clones and leaves out a portion. Here the sample spans 200,000 to 250,000 clones, 60% to 80% being singletons. Sequenced sample: PBMCs. Receptors originate from a woman in her 30s in good health and CMV-seronegative.

This clone was seen a few times. The rearrangement uses TRBV7-2 and TRBJ2-1; tentative D call: TRBD2 (5 bases). The germline V gene has CDR1 SGHTA and CDR2 FQGNSA. The CDR3 sequence is 14 residues long. Deletions cut 5 bases from V and 3 bases from J, with 11 bases between. In DNA, the CDR3 is TGTGCCAGCAGCCTTAAAGCGGACTACAATGAGCAGTTCTTC. It is translated as CASSLKADYNEQFF.

CDR3 nucleotide sequence: TGTGCCAGCAGCGTAGCTGGCGGGGCTGGGGCCAACGTCCTGACTTTC. Translated: CASSVAGGAGANVLTF. The rearrangement joins TRBV9 to TRBJ2-6; possibly TRBD2 for D (6 bases). The CDR3 totals 16 residues. From germline, CDR1 is SGDLS and CDR2 YYNGEE. V was clipped by 0 bases and J by 2 bases, with 9 bases between them.

The chain uses TRBV5-1 and TRBJ2-5; D unclear. V lost 4 bases and J 1 base, leaving 11 bases between the germline ends. The CDR3 has 14 residues. The V gene's germline CDR1 is SGHRS and CDR2 YFSETQ. The CDR3 sequence is CASSRGGTQETQYF. In DNA, the CDR3 is TGCGCCAGCAGCAGAGGCGGCACCCAAGAGACCCAGTACTTC. Using reference TRBV5-1 and TRBJ2-5 for the parts outside the CDR3, the full variable domain is KAGVTQTPRYLIKTRGQQVTLSCSPISGHRSVSWYQQTPGQGLQFLFEYFSETQRNKGNFPGRFSGRQFSNSRSEMNVSTLELGDSALYLCASSRGGTQETQYFGPGTRLLVL.

The V call is TRBV5-4, the J call TRBJ2-7; D possibly corresponds to TRBD1 (5 bases). The ends were cut back, 1 base at V and 6 bases at J, with 14 bases in the middle. CDR1 is SGHNT, CDR2 YYREEE, per germline (reference sequence). CDR3 length equals 14 residues. The CDR3 spells CASSLNWQGSEQYF. For the CDR3, the DNA is TGTGCCAGCAGCTTGAATTGGCAGGGTAGCGAGCAGTACTTC.

The chain has TRBV6-4 and TRBJ1-1, with 7 bases aligning to TRBD1. There are 14 residues in the CDR3. V gave up 4 bases and J gave up 8 bases; unmatched junction bases: 10. The germline V gene encodes CDR1 MRHNA and CDR2 SNTAGT. The CDR3 reads CASSVDGQVGEAFF. CDR3 nucleotides: TGTGCCAGCAGTGTCGATGGACAGGTGGGAGAAGCTTTCTTT.

To note about this clone: One end of the junction varies from germline; a read error may be responsible. The DNA for the CDR3 is TGTGTCAGCAGCCATGCCCAGTATGATACAGGGAAAGACGAGCAGTACTTC. Protein: CVSSHAQYDTGKDEQYF. The genes are TRBV14 and TRBJ2-7, with TRBD1 as a possible D gene (6 bases). The CDR3 is 17 amino acids. Germline V gives CDR1 SGHDN, CDR2 FVKESK.

This clone has just a few counts. A far larger clone is one base from this, pointing to a likely read error. The same CDR3 also results from other DNA sequences found in this sample. V gene TRBV6-1 combines with J gene TRBJ1-6; TRBD1 agrees at 7 bases. V lost 1 base to trimming and J lost 10 bases; unmatched junction nucleotides: 4. Germline V lookup: CDR1 MNHNS, CDR2 SASEGT. The CDR3 is made up of 14 amino acids. DNA of the CDR3: TGTGCCAGCAGTGAAGGCCAGGGGGTATCACCCCTCCACTTT. It codes for CASSEGQGVSPLHF.

The rearrangement links TRBV6-5 to TRBJ1-5, with D possibly TRBD1 on 5 matching bases. Germline loops: CDR1 MNHEY, CDR2 SVGAGI. Trimming pared 5 bases from V and 1 base from J, leaving 9 bases between. CDR3 length: 14 amino acids. CDR3 DNA: TGTGCCAGCAGTGGAAACAGGAGCAATCAGCCCCAGCATTTT. Protein: CASSGNRSNQPQHF.